This entry describes one T cell receptor beta chain. Its binding antigen is unknown. Per-base qualities were not stored, and no clone one base away is much larger. The data were taken from a study of tumor-infiltrating lymphocytes in oesophageal squamous cell carcinoma listed by TCRdb under 2016. The receptor library was made with PCR. Sequencing was performed on an Illumina HiSeq 2000. TCRdb applied fastp at Q25 and MiXCR to the public reads, then kept only in-frame beta chains. Each record represents a unique CDR3 protein, reported with the most common genes and DNA among its rows. The sample table shows fewer than 20,000 distinct CDR3 sequences, and less than 50% are seen once. Around 30% of the sample lies in the top ten. CDR1 and CDR2 were assigned from the germline V gene (reference sequence) as SEHNR and FQNEAQ. Taken from cysteine to phenylalanine, the CDR3 has 15 residues. Only CDR3 DNA is held: 45 bases, read in frame from base 1. V is clipped by 3 bases and J by 7 bases, and the sequence between their germline boundaries is 15 bases long.

The sequenced material came from esophageal tumor tissue. Rearrangement joined TRBV7-9 to TRBJ1-4; the D gene is perhaps TRBD1, from 5 matching bases. The clonotype comes from a male donor with esophageal squamous cell carcinoma. The nucleotide sequence is given as TGTGCCAGCAGCTTTGGGTCCGCGGGGGGTGAAAAACTGTTTTTT. The resulting protein is CASSFGSAGGEKLFF. With the portions outside the CDR3 filled from the reference TRBV7-9 and TRBJ1-4 genes, the complete variable region becomes DTGVSQNPRHKITKRGQNVTFRCDPISEHNRLYWYRQTLGQGPEFLTYFQNEAQLEKSRLLSDRFSAERPKGSFSTLEIQRTEQGDSAMYLCASSFGSAGGEKLFFGSGTQLSVL.